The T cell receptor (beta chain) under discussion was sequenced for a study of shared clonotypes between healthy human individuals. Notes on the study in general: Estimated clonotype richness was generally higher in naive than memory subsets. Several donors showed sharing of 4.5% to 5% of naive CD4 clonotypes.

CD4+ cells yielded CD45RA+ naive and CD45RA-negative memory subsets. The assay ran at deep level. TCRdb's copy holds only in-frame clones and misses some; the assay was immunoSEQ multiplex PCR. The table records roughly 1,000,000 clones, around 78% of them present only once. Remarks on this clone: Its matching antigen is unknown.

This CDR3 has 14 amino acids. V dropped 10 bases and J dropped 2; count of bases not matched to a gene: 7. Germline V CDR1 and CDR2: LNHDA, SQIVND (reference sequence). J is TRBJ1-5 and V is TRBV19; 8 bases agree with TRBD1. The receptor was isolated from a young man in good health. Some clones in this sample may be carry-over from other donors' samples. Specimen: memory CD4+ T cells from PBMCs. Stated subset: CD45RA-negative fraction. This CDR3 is CATAGGSGNQPQHF. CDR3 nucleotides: TGTGCCACCGCAGGGGGCTCTGGCAATCAGCCCCAGCATTTT.